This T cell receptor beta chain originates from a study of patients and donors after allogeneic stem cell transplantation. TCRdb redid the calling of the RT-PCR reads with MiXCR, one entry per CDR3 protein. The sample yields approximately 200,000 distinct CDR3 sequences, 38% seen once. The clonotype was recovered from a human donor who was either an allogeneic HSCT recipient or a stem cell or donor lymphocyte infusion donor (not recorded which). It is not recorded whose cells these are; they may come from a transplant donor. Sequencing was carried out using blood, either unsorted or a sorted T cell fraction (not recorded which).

CDR3 DNA: TGCAGTGCTAGGGCCTGGGGGACATCGGACAATGAGCAGTTCTTC. It specifies CSARAWGTSDNEQFF. V is TRBV20-1 and J is TRBJ2-1; a possible D gene is TRBD1 (6 bases). There are 15 residues in the CDR3. Trimming cost V 3 bases and J 5 bases, with 17 bases left between them. Germline V gene sequence: CDR1 DFQATT, CDR2 SNEGSKA (reference sequence).